A selection of T cell receptor beta chains follows, all from one sample in a study of post-analysis software for immune sequencing data. MiXCR, run by TCRdb on the PCR reads, gives a single entry per CDR3 protein. The top ten clones hold about an eighth of a sample with around 440,000 distinct CDR3 sequences, under 55% of them seen once. Sample: blood. The receptors come from a girl aged 5-17 years with multiple sclerosis. CDR3s include the opening cysteine and the closing phenylalanine or tryptophan. The D gene is left open where the match is weak. Clone sizes are given selectively: once, few, many, or a class where the clone is expanded.

TRBV4-1	TRBJ2-1	many	-	CASSQGGNEQFF	TGCGCCAGCAGCCAAGGGGGGAATGAGCAGTTCTTC
TRBV5-1	TRBJ1-5	-	-	CASSLGNSNQPQHF	TGCGCCAGCAGCCTAGGGAATAGCAATCAGCCCCAGCATTTT
TRBV28	TRBJ1-5	few	-	CASTLDGQRVAQPQHF	TGTGCCAGCACCCTAGACGGACAGAGGGTCGCTCAGCCCCAGCATTTT
TRBV27	TRBJ2-3	-	TRBD2	CASWSAGVLNLGDTRYF	TGTGCCAGCTGGTCTGCGGGAGTTCTAAACCTGGGAGATACGCGGTATTTT
TRBV18	TRBJ2-7	-	-	CASSPETANYEQYF	TGTGCCAGCTCACCAGAGACAGCGAACTACGAGCAGTACTTC
TRBV5-1	TRBJ1-2	-	TRBD1	CASSLGTGITRGYTF	TGCGCCAGCAGCTTGGGGACAGGGATCACGCGTGGCTACACCTTC
TRBV3-1	TRBJ1-4	-	-	CASSQGGAGYEKLFF	TGTGCCAGCAGCCAAGGGGGCGCAGGGTATGAAAAACTGTTTTTT
TRBV12-3/TRBV12-4	TRBJ1-2	-	TRBD1	CASTGTGLGYTF	TGTGCCAGCACCGGGACAGGGCTTGGCTACACCTTC
TRBV7-9	TRBJ2-7	-	-	CAGSLEDSEQYF	TGTGCCGGCAGCTTAGAAGATAGCGAGCAGTACTTC
TRBV28	TRBJ1-1	-	-	CASKDGGLNTEAFF	TGTGCCAGCAAAGATGGGGGCCTGAACACTGAAGCTTTCTTT
TRBV20-1	TRBJ1-1	-	-	CSACRDGLNTEAFF	TGCAGTGCTTGCCGGGACGGACTGAACACTGAAGCTTTCTTT
TRBV11-2	TRBJ2-1	-	-	CASRAGASGYNEQFF	TGTGCCAGCAGGGCAGGGGCTAGCGGCTACAATGAGCAGTTCTTC
TRBV28	TRBJ2-7	-	TRBD2	CASSLAGGNRYEQYF	TGTGCCAGCAGTTTAGCGGGGGGCAACCGCTACGAGCAGTACTTC
TRBV5-1	TRBJ2-1	-	TRBD2	CASSLDKTSARGTYNEQFF	TGCGCCAGCAGCTTGGATAAGACTAGCGCCCGGGGGACCTACAATGAGCAGTTCTTC
TRBV28	TRBJ2-7	-	-	CASSLSEGSGSYEQYF	TGTGCCAGCAGTTTATCGGAGGGGTCCGGCTCCTACGAGCAGTACTTC
TRBV4-2	TRBJ1-4	-	TRBD1	CASSQGGTDNEKLFF	TGTGCCAGCAGCCAAGGGGGGACAGATAATGAAAAACTGTTTTTT
TRBV12-3/TRBV12-4	TRBJ1-5	-	TRBD1	CASSLGDRRADSNQLQHF	TGTGCCAGCAGTTTGGGGGACAGGAGGGCAGATAGCAATCAGCTCCAGCATTTT
TRBV4-1	TRBJ2-5	few	-	CASSQEGGGAEQETQYF	TGCGCCAGCAGCCAAGAGGGCGGAGGGGCCGAGCAAGAGACCCAGTACTTC
TRBV20-1	TRBJ2-1	-	TRBD2	CSARPLTTSGDEFF	TGCAGTGCTAGACCACTCACGACTAGCGGGGATGAGTTCTTC
TRBV10-3	TRBJ2-7	-	TRBD1	CAISEIWDRAREQYF	TGTGCCATCAGTGAAATATGGGACAGGGCCCGCGAGCAGTACTTC
TRBV24-1	TRBJ2-1	-	TRBD2	CATSDSSGGSYNEQFF	TGTGCCACCAGTGACTCGAGCGGGGGGTCCTACAATGAGCAGTTCTTC
TRBV20-1	TRBJ1-2	few	-	CSARAEGRQANYGYTF	TGCAGTGCTAGAGCGGAGGGCAGGCAAGCTAACTATGGCTACACCTTC
TRBV20-1	TRBJ1-1	-	-	CSALGPFF	TGCAGTGCTCTGGGACCTTTCTTT
TRBV12-3/TRBV12-4	TRBJ2-7	few	-	CASSFNGDSYEQYF	TGTGCCAGCAGTTTCAATGGGGACTCCTACGAGCAGTACTTC
TRBV24-1	TRBJ2-5	few	TRBD1	CATSDLRQGKVTQYF	TGTGCCACCAGTGACCTGCGACAGGGGAAGGTGACCCAGTACTTC
TRBV20-1	TRBJ2-1	few	-	CSASTRSSYNEQFF	TGCAGTGCCTCCACTAGGAGCTCCTACAATGAGCAGTTCTTC
TRBV2	TRBJ2-1	once	TRBD2	CASEERGGGEQFF	TGTGCCAGCGAGGAACGCGGGGGTGGTGAGCAGTTCTTC
TRBV12-3/TRBV12-4	TRBJ2-3	many	-	CASSLGSTDTQYF	TGTGCCAGCAGTTTAGGCAGCACAGATACGCAGTATTTT
TRBV5-1	TRBJ2-3	-	-	CASSLSVDRRATQYF	TGCGCCAGCAGCTTGTCGGTTGACAGGAGGGCTACGCAGTATTTT
TRBV20-1	TRBJ2-7	-	-	CSARRVGIEQYF	TGCAGTGCTAGGCGGGTGGGGATCGAGCAGTACTTC